A selection of T cell receptor beta chains follows, all from one sample in a study of beta chain features in type 1 diabetes. Assay: immunoSEQ multiplex PCR; the TCRdb copy retains only in-frame clones and omits some. The sample consists of about 290,000 clones, roughly 8% of them appearing once. The sample taken for sequencing was central memory CD4+ T cells from blood. Source of these receptors: a woman aged 18-29 years in good health. CDR3s include the opening cysteine and the closing phenylalanine or tryptophan. D genes are given only for firm matches. Size is omitted from some rows. Given values are once, few, many or a class for expanded clones.

V gene	clone size	D gene	J gene	CDR3 DNA	CDR3 protein
TRBV18	few	-	TRBJ2-5	TGTGCCAGCTCTCACCTTCCCGACCAAGAGACCCAGTACTTC	CASSHLPDQETQYF
TRBV11-3	-	-	TRBJ1-2	TGTGCCAGCAGCTTTGGGAGGGTGAACTATGGCTACACCTTC	CASSFGRVNYGYTF
TRBV5-8	few	-	TRBJ1-5	TGTGCCAGCAGGGGGTGGAGCAATCAGCCCCAGCATTTT	CASRGWSNQPQHF
TRBV9	many	-	TRBJ2-1	TGTGCCAGCAGCGCAACTAGATCCCCCTCCTACAATGAGCAGTTCTTC	CASSATRSPSYNEQFF
TRBV7-8	-	-	TRBJ2-1	TGTGCCAGCAGCTTAGACTACAATGAGCAGTTCTTC	CASSLDYNEQFF
TRBV7-9	-	-	TRBJ2-4	TGTGCCAGCAGCCTACAGGGAGGTAACATTCAGTACTTC	CASSLQGGNIQYF
TRBV7-9	-	-	TRBJ1-1	TGTGCCAGCAGCCCCCGGTTGGACACTGAAGCTTTCTTT	CASSPRLDTEAFF
TRBV2	many	-	TRBJ2-2	TGTGCCAGCAGGGGGCAAGCCCCCGGGGAGCTGTTTTTT	CASRGQAPGELFF
TRBV7-3	few	-	TRBJ2-2	TGTGCCAGCAGCTCGCGGGGGAACACCGGGGAGCTGTTTTTT	CASSSRGNTGELFF
TRBV11-2	many	TRBD1	TRBJ1-6	TGTGCCAGCAGCTCGTCAGGGGGATTTACGGGGACCCTCCACTTT	CASSSSGGFTGTLHF
TRBV10-3	-	TRBD1	TRBJ2-3	TGTGCCATCACCGGCGGTAGGGGGCGATCCACAGATACGCAGTATTTT	CAITGGRGRSTDTQYF
TRBV5-4	-	-	TRBJ2-1	TGTGCCAGCAGCTTGGGTGCCGACGTCTCCTACAATGAGCAGTTCTTC	CASSLGADVSYNEQFF
TRBV7-3	few	-	TRBJ1-4	TGTGCCAGCAGGACAGGTCGGGGGGATAATGAAAAACTGTTTTTT	CASRTGRGDNEKLFF
TRBV6-5	few	-	TRBJ1-1	TGTGCCAGCAGTTTTTTGGGACGAGGCAGGGTTGAAGCTTTCTTT	CASSFLGRGRVEAFF
TRBV2	many	-	TRBJ2-7	TGTGCCAGCAGTGAAAGGACACGCGGATTTTTCTTGCTAGCGACCTACGAGCAGTACTTC	CASSERTRGFFLLATYEQYF
TRBV14	many	-	TRBJ1-4	TGTGCCAGCAGCCAAGCCCCCATTATTGGGAAAACTAATGAAAAACTGTTTTTT	CASSQAPIIGKTNEKLFF
TRBV7-3	-	-	TRBJ1-1	TGTGCCAGCAGCTTAGGACGCGAAGCTTTCTTT	CASSLGREAFF
TRBV29-1	-	-	TRBJ1-4	TGCAGCGCCCGGCCAGGGGCCCCGGGAAATGAAAAACTGTTTTTT	CSARPGAPGNEKLFF
TRBV7-2	few	-	TRBJ1-5	TGTGCCAGCAGCCTCGGGACAACGGAGCCCCAGCATTTT	CASSLGTTEPQHF
TRBV7-2	few	-	TRBJ1-2	TGTGCCAGCAGGGACGTCCGACAGAAAAACTATGGCTACACCTTC	CASRDVRQKNYGYTF
TRBV7-6	many	-	TRBJ1-4	TGTGCCAGCAGTATACAGGGAATTTATGAAAAACTGTTTTTT	CASSIQGIYEKLFF
TRBV28	-	-	TRBJ2-5	TGTGCCAGCAGTCTCTCCGGGACGGCAGAGACCCAGTACTTC	CASSLSGTAETQYF
TRBV4-2	-	TRBD2	TRBJ2-1	TGTGCCAGCAGCCAATTGGGGACTAGCGGGGGGGCCAATGAGCAGTTCTTC	CASSQLGTSGGANEQFF
TRBV6-5	few	TRBD1	TRBJ2-5	TGTGCCAGCAGTTACTCTGAGGGGGCACGGGAGACCCAGTACTTC	CASSYSEGARETQYF
TRBV6-6	-	-	TRBJ2-2	TGTGCCAGCAGCCTATCAAGAGGGGAGCTGTTTTTT	CASSLSRGELFF
TRBV7-3	-	-	TRBJ2-2	TGTGCCAGCAGCTTAACAGGGTCCGGGGAGCTGTTTTTT	CASSLTGSGELFF
TRBV4-2	few	TRBD1	TRBJ1-5	TGTGCCAGCAGCCGCGGAGGGTCCCGGACAGGGGGCTTGGTGGGTCAGCCCCAGCATTTT	CASSRGGSRTGGLVGQPQHF
TRBV7-2	few	TRBD2	TRBJ2-4	TGTGCCAGCAGCCTAAGAGGACTAGCGGGAGGGTCCCCTTGGGACATTCAGTACTTC	CASSLRGLAGGSPWDIQYF
TRBV18	few	-	TRBJ1-4	TGTGCCAGCTCCCCACGGACAGCCGCAACTAATGAAAAACTGTTTTTT	CASSPRTAATNEKLFF
TRBV23-1	many	TRBD1	TRBJ2-5	TGCGCCAGCAGGACAGGGGAGGAAGAGACCCAGTACTTC	CASRTGEEETQYF